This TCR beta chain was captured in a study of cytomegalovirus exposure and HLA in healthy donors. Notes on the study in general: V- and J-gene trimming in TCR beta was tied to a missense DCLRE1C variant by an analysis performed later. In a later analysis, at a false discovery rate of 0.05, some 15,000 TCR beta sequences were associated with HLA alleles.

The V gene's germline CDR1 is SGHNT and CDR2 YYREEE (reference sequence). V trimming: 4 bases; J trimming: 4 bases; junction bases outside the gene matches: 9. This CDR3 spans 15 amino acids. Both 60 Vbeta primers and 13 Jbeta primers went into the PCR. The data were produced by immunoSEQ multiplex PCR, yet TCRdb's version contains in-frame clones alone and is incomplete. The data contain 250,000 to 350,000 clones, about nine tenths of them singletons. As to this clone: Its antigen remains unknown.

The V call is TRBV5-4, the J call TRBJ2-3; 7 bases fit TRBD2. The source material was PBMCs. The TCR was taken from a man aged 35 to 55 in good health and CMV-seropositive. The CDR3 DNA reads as TGTGCCAGCAGCACTCCTCTTACTAGCGCAGATACGCAGTATTTT. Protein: CASSTPLTSADTQYF.